The present entry profiles one TCR beta chain with its context. This entry belongs to a study of blood T cell repertoires in COVID-19. Study overall: The study drew acute and convalescent COVID-19 samples from the United States, Italy and Spain.

Per the study methods: From reference gene primer amplification, estimates of nucleated cell counts were derived. The assay was immunoSEQ multiplex PCR, and TCRdb's table has in-frame clones only and misses some. V, J and clone size reflect that table, while D and trimming were determined from the DNA. The repertoire consists of about 140,000 clones, with around 79% occurring once and the leading ten covering 2.5% to 3%. Recovered participants had two consecutive negative NP/OP PCR tests, healthcare professional clearance, or symptom resolution. This CDR3 is built from 11 residues. The ends were cut back, 6 bases at V and 5 bases at J, with 7 bases in the middle. The germline V gene encodes CDR1 SNHLY and CDR2 FYNNEI.

The chain uses TRBV2 and TRBJ2-5; D is perhaps TRBD2 (5 bases). Sequenced: PBMCs or T cells enriched from blood (not recorded which). The TCR comes from a woman in her 50s who had recovered from COVID-19. The CDR3: CASRTGETQYF. The CDR3 DNA is TGTGCCAGCAGAACGGGGGAGACCCAGTACTTC.